These 7 T cell receptor beta chains originate from one sample sequenced in a study of cytomegalovirus exposure and HLA in healthy donors. PCR used 60 Vbeta primers and 13 Jbeta primers. Some clones are missing from TCRdb's copy, which holds only in-frame ones; the method was immunoSEQ multiplex PCR. Of about 190,000 clones in the sample, about nine tenths were seen once. Sequenced material: PBMCs. Every receptor here comes from a boy aged 2 to 10 in good health and CMV-seronegative.

The V gene is TRBV27, the J gene TRBJ1-2, with no clear D. The germline CDR1 and CDR2 sequences are MNHEY and SMNVEV (reference sequence). This CDR3 is built from 13 residues. Trimming left V 5 bases short and J 7 bases short, with 14 bases between. CDR3 DNA sequence: TGTGCCAGCAGTCAGAGGGTACTAGGTGGCTACACCTTC. Its protein product is CASSQRVLGGYTF.

The V and J genes are TRBV2 and TRBJ1-6, with D hard to call. The CDR3 covers 13 residues. Trimming stripped 8 bases from V and 7 bases from J, with 12 bases between. Germline V gene lookup returns CDR1 SNHLY and CDR2 FYNNEI. The CDR3 DNA follows: TGTGCCAGCGGTCCCGGGGAAAATTCACCCCTCCACTTT. This translates into CASGPGENSPLHF.

The chain combines TRBV10-1 with TRBJ2-2, with a tentative D call TRBD1 (6 bases). V lost 0 bases, J lost 4 bases, and 12 bases lay in between. The CDR3 loop spans 16 amino acids. Germline CDR1 WNHNN, CDR2 SYGVQD (reference sequence). The CDR3 sequence is CASSESDREPTGELFF. The CDR3 region has the DNA TGCGCCAGCAGTGAGTCGGACAGAGAACCCACCGGGGAGCTGTTTTTT.

This clone was detected once. Relative to the germline gene, one junction end is altered; a read error may explain this. This chain links TRBV6-1 with TRBJ2-2; possible D gene TRBD1, 5 bases. The germline gives CDR1 MNHNS, CDR2 SASEGT. CDR3 size: 15 residues. CDR3 residues: CTSSPRKDNAGELFF. The CDR3 DNA reads TGTACCAGCAGTCCCCGTAAGGACAACGCCGGGGAGCTGTTTTTT.

This chain joins TRBV28 and TRBJ1-2; weak D call: TRBD1 (5 bases). V was trimmed by 3 bases and J by 8 bases, leaving 13 bases between them. The CDR3 loop spans 13 amino acids. Germline-derived CDR1 and CDR2 are MDHEN and SYDVKM. The CDR3, as DNA: TGTGCCAGCAGTTTCAGGGTCCACCGGGGCTACACCTTC. This codes for CASSFRVHRGYTF.

This clone was picked up a small number of times. The J gene is TRBJ1-3, the V gene TRBV5-6, with D perhaps TRBD1 (6 bases). The V gene's germline CDR1 is SGHDT and CDR2 YYEEEE. The CDR3 is 15 residues long. Trimming left V 2 bases short and J 0 bases short, with 9 bases between. This CDR3 is CASSLLDSSGNTIYF. In DNA, the CDR3 is TGTGCCAGCAGCTTACTGGACAGCTCTGGAAACACCATATATTTT.

The chain links TRBV7-8 to TRBJ1-6; D ambiguous. The CDR3 consists of 13 residues. Trimming left V 1 base short and J 16 bases short, with 14 bases between. Germline V gene data show CDR1 as SGHVS and CDR2 as FQNEAQ. CDR3 region: CASSLERPSKLHF. The DNA for the CDR3 is TGTGCCAGCAGCTTAGAACGTCCTAGTAAGCTCCACTTT.